This TCR beta chain was obtained from a study of cytomegalovirus exposure and HLA in healthy donors. Points on this clone: Its antigen is undetermined.

The PCR used 60 Vbeta and 13 Jbeta primers. In the authors' workflow: The authors later counted roughly 87 million unique TCR beta chains, some 9.9 million of them shared. Generated by immunoSEQ multiplex PCR, the TCRdb table keeps only in-frame clones and is missing some. V, J and clone size derive from that table, while D and trimming were established from the DNA sequence. The sample shows fewer than 250,000 clones, over 65% of them seen only once. Trimming left V 0 bases short and J 1 base short, with 10 bases between. Germline V lookup: CDR1 SGHRS, CDR2 YFSETQ. The CDR3 is 15 residues long. The study, taken as a whole, reports: Indistinguishable V segments such as TRBV6-2 and TRBV6-3 were excluded. For cytomegalovirus status, the classifier reportedly gave diagnoses with high specificity and sensitivity.

Specimen: PBMCs. The chain links TRBV5-1 to TRBJ1-1, with D perhaps TRBD1 (6 bases). This TCR was recovered from a man aged 35 to 55 in good health and CMV-seronegative. The CDR3 DNA is TGCGCCAGCAGCTTGGAGGGACACGAGAACACTGAAGCTTTCTTT. Residues: CASSLEGHENTEAFF.